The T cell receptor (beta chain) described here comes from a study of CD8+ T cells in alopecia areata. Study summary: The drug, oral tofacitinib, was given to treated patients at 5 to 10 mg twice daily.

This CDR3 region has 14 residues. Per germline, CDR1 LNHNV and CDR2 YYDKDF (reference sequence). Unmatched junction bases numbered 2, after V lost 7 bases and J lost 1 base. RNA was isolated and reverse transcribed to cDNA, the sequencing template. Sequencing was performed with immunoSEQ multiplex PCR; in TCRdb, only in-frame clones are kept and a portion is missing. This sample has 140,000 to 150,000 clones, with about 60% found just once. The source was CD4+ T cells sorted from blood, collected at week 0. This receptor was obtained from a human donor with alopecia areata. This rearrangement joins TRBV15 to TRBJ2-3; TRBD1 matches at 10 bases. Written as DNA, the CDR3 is TGTGCCACCAAAGGGACAGGGGGCACAGATACGCAGTATTTT. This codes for CATKGTGGTDTQYF.